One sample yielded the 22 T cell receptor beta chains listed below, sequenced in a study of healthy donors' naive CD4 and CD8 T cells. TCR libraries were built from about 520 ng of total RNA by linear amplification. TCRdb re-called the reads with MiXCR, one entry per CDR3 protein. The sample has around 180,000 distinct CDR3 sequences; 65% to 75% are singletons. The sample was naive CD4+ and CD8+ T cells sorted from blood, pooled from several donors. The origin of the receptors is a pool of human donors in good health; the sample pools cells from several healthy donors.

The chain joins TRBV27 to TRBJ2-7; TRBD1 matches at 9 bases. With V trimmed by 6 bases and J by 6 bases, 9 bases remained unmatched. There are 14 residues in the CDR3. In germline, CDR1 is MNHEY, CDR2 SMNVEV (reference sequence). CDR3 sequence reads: CASRGDRAFGEQYF. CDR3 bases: TGTGCCAGCAGGGGGGACAGGGCGTTCGGCGAGCAGTACTTC.

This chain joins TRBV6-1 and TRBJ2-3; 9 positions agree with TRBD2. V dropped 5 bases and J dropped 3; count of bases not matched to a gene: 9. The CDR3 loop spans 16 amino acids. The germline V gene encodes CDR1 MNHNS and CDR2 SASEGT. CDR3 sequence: CASSYGIAGDTDTQYF. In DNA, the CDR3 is TGTGCCAGCAGTTACGGTATAGCGGGAGATACAGATACGCAGTATTTT.

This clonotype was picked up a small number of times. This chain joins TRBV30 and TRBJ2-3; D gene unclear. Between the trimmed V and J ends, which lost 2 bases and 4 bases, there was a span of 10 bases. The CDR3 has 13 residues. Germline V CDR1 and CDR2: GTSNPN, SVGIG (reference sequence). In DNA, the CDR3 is TGTGCCTGGAGTACGAATCGGGCAGATACGCAGTATTTT. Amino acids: CAWSTNRADTQYF.

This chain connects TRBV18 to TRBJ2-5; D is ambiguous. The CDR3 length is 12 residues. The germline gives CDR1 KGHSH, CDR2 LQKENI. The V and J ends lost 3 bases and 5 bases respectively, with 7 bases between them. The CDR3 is CASSPLRETQYF. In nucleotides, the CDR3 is TGTGCCAGCTCACCCCTCCGGGAGACCCAGTACTTC.

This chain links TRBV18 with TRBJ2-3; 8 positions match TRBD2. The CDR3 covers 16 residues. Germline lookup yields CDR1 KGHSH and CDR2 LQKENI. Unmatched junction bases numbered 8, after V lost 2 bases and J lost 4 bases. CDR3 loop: CASSPVLAGGADTQYF. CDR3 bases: TGTGCCAGCTCACCAGTCCTAGCGGGTGGCGCAGATACGCAGTATTTT.

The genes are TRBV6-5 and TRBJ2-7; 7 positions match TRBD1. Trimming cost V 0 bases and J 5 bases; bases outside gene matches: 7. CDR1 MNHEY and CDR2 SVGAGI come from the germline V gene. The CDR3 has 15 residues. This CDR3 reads CASSYSNRGLHEQYF. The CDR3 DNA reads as TGTGCCAGCAGTTACTCGAACAGGGGTTTACACGAGCAGTACTTC.

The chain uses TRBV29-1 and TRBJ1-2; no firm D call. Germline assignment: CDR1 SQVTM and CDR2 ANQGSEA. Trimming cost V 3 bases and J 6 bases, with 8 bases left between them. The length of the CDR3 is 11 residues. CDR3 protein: CSVELFNGYTF. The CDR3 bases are TGCAGCGTTGAGCTGTTTAATGGCTACACCTTC.

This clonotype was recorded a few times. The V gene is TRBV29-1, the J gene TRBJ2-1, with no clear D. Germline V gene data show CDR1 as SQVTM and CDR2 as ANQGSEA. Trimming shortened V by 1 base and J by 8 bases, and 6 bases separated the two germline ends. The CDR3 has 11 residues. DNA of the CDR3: TGCAGCGTTGAAGTTTCGGATGAGCAGTTCTTC. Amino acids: CSVEVSDEQFF.

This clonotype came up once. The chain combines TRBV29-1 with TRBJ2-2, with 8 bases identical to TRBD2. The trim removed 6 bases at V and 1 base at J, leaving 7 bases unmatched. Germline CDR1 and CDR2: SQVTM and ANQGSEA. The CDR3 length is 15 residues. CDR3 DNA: TGCAGCGTCTACCCTACTAGCGGGAACACCGGGGAGCTGTTTTTT. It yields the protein CSVYPTSGNTGELFF.

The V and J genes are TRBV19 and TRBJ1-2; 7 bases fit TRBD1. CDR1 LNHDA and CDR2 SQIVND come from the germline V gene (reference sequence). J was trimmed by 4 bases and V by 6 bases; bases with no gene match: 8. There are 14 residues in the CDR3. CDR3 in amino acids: CASRDRVASYGYTF. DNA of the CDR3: TGTGCCAGTAGAGACAGGGTGGCAAGCTATGGCTACACCTTC.

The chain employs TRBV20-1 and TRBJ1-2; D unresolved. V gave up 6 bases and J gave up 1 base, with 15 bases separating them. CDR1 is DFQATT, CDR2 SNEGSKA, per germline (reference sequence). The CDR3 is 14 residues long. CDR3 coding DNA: TGCAGTGCAAACGGACCTACTATTAACTATGGCTACACCTTC. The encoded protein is CSANGPTINYGYTF.

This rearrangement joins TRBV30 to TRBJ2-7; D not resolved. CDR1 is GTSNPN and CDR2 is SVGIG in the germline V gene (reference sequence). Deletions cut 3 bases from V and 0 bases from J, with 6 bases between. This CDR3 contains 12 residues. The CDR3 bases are TGTGCCTGGAGCCCTGACTCCTACGAGCAGTACTTC. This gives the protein CAWSPDSYEQYF.

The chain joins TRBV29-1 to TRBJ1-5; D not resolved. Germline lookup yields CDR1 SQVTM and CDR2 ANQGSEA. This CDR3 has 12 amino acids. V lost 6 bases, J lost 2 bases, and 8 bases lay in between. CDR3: CSVIDGNQPQHF. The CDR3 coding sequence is TGCAGCGTCATAGACGGCAATCAGCCCCAGCATTTT. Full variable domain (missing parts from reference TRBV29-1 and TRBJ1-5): SAVISQKPSRDICQRGTSLTIQCQVDSQVTMMFWYRQQPGQSLTLIATANQGSEATYESGFVIDKFPISRPNLTFSTLTVSNMSPEDSSIYLCSVIDGNQPQHFGDGTRLSIL.

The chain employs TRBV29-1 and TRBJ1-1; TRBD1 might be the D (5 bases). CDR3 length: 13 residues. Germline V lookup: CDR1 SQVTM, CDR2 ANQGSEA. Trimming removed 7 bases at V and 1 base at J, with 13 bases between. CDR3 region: CSARPQGNTEAFF. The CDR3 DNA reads TGCAGCGCCCGGCCCCAGGGGAACACTGAAGCTTTCTTT.

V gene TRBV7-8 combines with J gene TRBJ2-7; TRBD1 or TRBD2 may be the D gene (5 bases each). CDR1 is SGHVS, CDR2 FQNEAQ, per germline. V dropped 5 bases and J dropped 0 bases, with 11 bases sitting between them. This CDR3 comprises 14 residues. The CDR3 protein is CASSPGPISYEQYF. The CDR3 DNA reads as TGTGCCAGCAGCCCGGGACCGATCTCCTACGAGCAGTACTTC. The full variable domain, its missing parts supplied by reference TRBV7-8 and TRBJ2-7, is GAGVSQSPRYKVAKRGQDVALRCDPISGHVSLFWYQQALGQGPEFLTYFQNEAQLDKSGLPSDRFFAERPEGSVSTLKIQRTQQEDSAVYLCASSPGPISYEQYFGPGTRLTVT.

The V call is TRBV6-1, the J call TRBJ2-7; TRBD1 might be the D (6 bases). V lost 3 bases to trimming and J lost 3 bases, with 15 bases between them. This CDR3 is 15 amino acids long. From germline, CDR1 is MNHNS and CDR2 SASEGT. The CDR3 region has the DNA TGTGCCAGCAGTGAGCTACCGGGACACTACTACGAGCAGTACTTC. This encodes CASSELPGHYYEQYF.

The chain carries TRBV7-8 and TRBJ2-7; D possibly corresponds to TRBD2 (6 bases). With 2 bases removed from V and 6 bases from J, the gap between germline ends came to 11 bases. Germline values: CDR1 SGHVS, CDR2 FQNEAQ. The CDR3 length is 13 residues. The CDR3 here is CASSLTSGGEQYF. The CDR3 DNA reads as TGTGCCAGCAGCTTAACCTCCGGGGGCGAGCAGTACTTC.

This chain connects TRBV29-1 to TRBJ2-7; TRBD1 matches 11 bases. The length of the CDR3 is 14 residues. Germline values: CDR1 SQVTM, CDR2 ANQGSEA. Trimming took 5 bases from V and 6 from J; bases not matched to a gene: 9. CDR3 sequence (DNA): TGCAGCGTTTCTAGGGGGACAGGGGGTTTCGAGCAGTACTTC. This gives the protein CSVSRGTGGFEQYF.

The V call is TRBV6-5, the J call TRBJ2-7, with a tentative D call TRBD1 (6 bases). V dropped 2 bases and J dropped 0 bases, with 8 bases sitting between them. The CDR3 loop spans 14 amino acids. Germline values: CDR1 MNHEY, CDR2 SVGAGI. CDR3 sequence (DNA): TGTGCCAGCAGTTACGGGGACACCTCCTACGAGCAGTACTTC. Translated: CASSYGDTSYEQYF.

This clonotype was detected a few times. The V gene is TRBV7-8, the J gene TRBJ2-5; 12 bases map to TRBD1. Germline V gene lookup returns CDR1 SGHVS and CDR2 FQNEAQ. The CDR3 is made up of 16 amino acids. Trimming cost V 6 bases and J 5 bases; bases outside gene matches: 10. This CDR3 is CASRDRDRGRRETQYF. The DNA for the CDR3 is TGTGCCAGCAGGGACCGGGACAGGGGGCGCAGGGAGACCCAGTACTTC.

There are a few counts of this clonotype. CDR3 in amino acids: CASSIFGQQNYGYTF. The CDR3 DNA reads TGTGCCAGTAGTATTTTTGGACAGCAAAACTATGGCTACACCTTC. The V gene is TRBV19, the J gene TRBJ1-2; maybe TRBD1 (6 bases). The germline V gene encodes CDR1 LNHDA and CDR2 SQIVND (reference sequence). This CDR3 spans 15 amino acids. The V end was cut by 3 bases, the J end by 2 bases, with 13 bases between.

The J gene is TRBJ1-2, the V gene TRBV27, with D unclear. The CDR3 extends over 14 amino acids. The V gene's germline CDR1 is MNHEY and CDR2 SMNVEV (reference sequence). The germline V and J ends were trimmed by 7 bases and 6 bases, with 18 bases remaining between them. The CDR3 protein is CASKEVPLSHGYTF. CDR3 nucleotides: TGTGCCAGCAAGGAGGTACCCCTGTCTCATGGCTACACCTTC.